One and the same sample provided the 22 T cell receptor beta chains below, sequenced in a study of T cells in Graves' hyperthyroidism and ophthalmopathy. RNA transcripts served as the template for amplifying TCR beta CDR3 regions. The TCR CDR3 was amplified in a first-round RT-PCR using the HTBI primer set. TCRdb ran MiXCR on the multiplex PCR reads and lists one entry per CDR3 protein. The sample lists roughly 400,000 distinct CDR3 sequences; approximately 25% were seen once. Sequences were obtained from blood. These receptors were obtained from a man aged 50 to 59 with Graves' hyperthyroidism.

This clonotype was counted a few times. The CDR3 loop reads CASSYPGVSSYEQYF. The CDR3 coding sequence is TGTGCCAGCAGTTACCCAGGGGTTTCCTCCTACGAGCAGTACTTC. This chain joins TRBV6-2 or TRBV6-3 and TRBJ2-7; D may be TRBD1 (6 bases). CDR3 size: 15 residues. Germline assignment: CDR1 MNHEY and CDR2 SVGEGT. Trimming removed 2 bases at V and 0 bases at J, with 11 bases between.

This clonotype was counted at least ten times. The chain is built from TRBV2 and TRBJ2-3; TRBD2 matches 10 bases. Per the germline V gene, CDR1 is SNHLY and CDR2 is FYNNEI. CDR3 length: 18 amino acids. The V segment lost 11 bases and the J segment 4 bases; nucleotides outside the gene matches: 21. CDR3 in DNA: TGTGCCGTTCGCGGGGTGTTAGCGGGGGGCTCCCCCGCAGATACGCAGTATTTT. Translation: CAVRGVLAGGSPADTQYF.

This clonotype has only a few counts. The gene calls are TRBV4-2 and TRBJ2-1, with D unclear. Trimming removed 0 bases from V and 5 bases from J, with 11 bases in between. There are 15 residues in the CDR3. Germline CDR1 LGHNA, CDR2 YNFKEQ. CDR3 in amino acids: CASSQERVSHNEQFF. The CDR3 DNA reads TGTGCCAGCAGCCAAGAACGGGTTTCGCACAATGAGCAGTTCTTC.

The genes are TRBV12-3 or TRBV12-4 and TRBJ2-1, with D possibly TRBD2 on 6 matching bases. The CDR3 runs 17 residues. Trimming removed 4 bases at V and 6 bases at J, with 22 bases between. The CDR3 sequence is CASSSPSWDLEANEQFF. CDR3 nucleotides: TGTGCCAGCAGTTCCCCCTCTTGGGACTTGGAGGCCAATGAGCAGTTCTTC.

Many counts were recorded for this clonotype. As DNA, the CDR3 is TGTGCCAGCAGCTATTACAGGGGCTACGAGCAGTACTTC. It encodes CASSYYRGYEQYF. This chain connects TRBV7-8 to TRBJ2-7, with 7 bases matching TRBD1. The germline V gene has CDR1 SGHVS and CDR2 FQNEAQ. The V and J ends lost 4 bases and 3 bases, in that order; junction bases with no gene match: 3. The CDR3 is 13 amino acids.

V is TRBV5-1 and J is TRBJ2-5; D is perhaps TRBD1 or TRBD2 (5 bases each). The length of the CDR3 is 15 residues. V was pared by 4 bases and J by 2 bases, with 15 bases between. CDR1 and CDR2 from the germline V gene are SGHRS and YFSETQ. This CDR3 reads CASSINRGTQETQYF. In DNA form, the CDR3 reads TGCGCCAGCAGCATCAACCGGGGCACTCAAGAGACCCAGTACTTC.

Concerning this clonotype: One end of the junction fails to match germline, which may point to a read error. The CDR3 loop is CASAPDPGRTGAFF. The CDR3 DNA follows: TGTGCTAGTGCTCCCGACCCCGGTCGAACTGGAGCTTTCTTT. The chain joins TRBV12-5 to TRBJ2-2; D not resolved. The end of the DNA aligns better with TRBJ1-1, so the J call may be wrong. Germline assignment: CDR1 LGHNT and CDR2 FRNRAP. CDR3 size: 14 residues.

This clonotype was found many times. J is TRBJ2-7 and V is TRBV27; D is undetermined. The CDR3 covers 14 residues. The V end lost 0 bases, the J end lost 6 bases, and 12 bases lay between the germline ends. Germline-derived CDR1 and CDR2 are MNHEY and SMNVEV (reference sequence). The CDR3 region is CASSLSTYTGEQYF. Written as DNA, the CDR3 is TGTGCCAGCAGTTTATCGACATACACGGGCGAGCAGTACTTC.

This clonotype came up a few times. The chain employs TRBV6-5 and TRBJ2-5; possibly TRBD1 for D (5 bases). V lost 6 bases and J 5 bases, leaving 16 bases between the germline ends. This CDR3 has 14 amino acids. CDR1 is MNHEY, CDR2 SVGAGI, per germline. The DNA of the CDR3 is TGTGCCAGCAGAGGTCTCAGGGATGGGGAGACCCAGTACTTC. Its translation: CASRGLRDGETQYF.

The chain employs TRBV6-1 and TRBJ2-5, with D maybe TRBD1 (5 bases). V was pared by 6 bases and J by 3 bases, with 14 bases between. Germline loops: CDR1 MNHNS, CDR2 SASEGT. The CDR3 spans 14 residues. CDR3 coding DNA: TGTGCCAGCAGGTCTACCGTAGGGGAAGAGACCCAGTACTTC. Encoded protein: CASRSTVGEETQYF.

The rearrangement uses TRBV18 and TRBJ2-2; the D gene is possibly TRBD1 (6 bases). V was cut by 6 bases and J by 1 base, with 15 bases left in between. The germline CDR1 and CDR2 sequences are KGHSH and LQKENI. CDR3 length: 16 residues. CDR3 sequence reads: CASSDQGMQNTGELFF. The DNA of the CDR3 is TGTGCCAGCTCGGATCAGGGGATGCAGAACACCGGGGAGCTGTTTTTT.

This clonotype has at least ten counts. The chain has TRBV2 and TRBJ2-7; D possibly matches TRBD1 or TRBD2 (6 bases each). The CDR3 length is 13 residues. Germline CDR1 SNHLY, CDR2 FYNNEI. The V end lost 11 bases, the J end lost 7 bases, and 21 bases lay between the germline ends. CDR3 amino acids: CASQSGALGEQYF. The CDR3 DNA sequence: TGTGCCTCCCAGTCGGGGGCTCTGGGGGAGCAGTACTTC.

The CDR3: CASSPLTETNYGYTF. Written as DNA, the CDR3 is TGTGCCAGCAGTCCTCTGACAGAGACTAACTATGGCTACACCTTC. The gene calls are TRBV28 and TRBJ1-2, with D possibly being TRBD1 (5 bases). Germline V gene data show CDR1 as MDHEN and CDR2 as SYDVKM. This CDR3 contains 15 residues. V lost 5 bases and J 0 bases, leaving 13 bases between the germline ends.

This clonotype was detected many times. The CDR3 nucleotides read TGTGCCAGCACCGTAGAGCGGGCAAGCGAGCAGTTCTTC. It codes for CASTVERASEQFF. This chain connects TRBV2 to TRBJ2-1, with a tentative D call TRBD2 (6 bases). Trimming took off 7 bases at V and 10 bases at J, with 17 bases between the two ends. This CDR3 is built from 13 residues. The germline V gene has CDR1 SNHLY and CDR2 FYNNEI.

This clonotype has just a few counts. The V and J genes are TRBV19 and TRBJ1-5; the D gene is possibly TRBD1 (5 bases). Germline V gene lookup returns CDR1 LNHDA and CDR2 SQIVND (reference sequence). Trimming cost V 5 bases and J 1 base, with 15 bases left between them. CDR3 size: 16 residues. The CDR3 sequence is CASSGGWGWSNQPQHF. The CDR3 bases are TGTGCCAGTAGTGGGGGATGGGGCTGGAGCAATCAGCCCCAGCATTTT.

CDR3 sequence reads: CASSHSGSTQETQYF. The CDR3 bases are TGTGCCAGCAGCCATAGCGGGAGCACCCAAGAGACCCAGTACTTC. V usage is TRBV7-3 and J usage is TRBJ2-5; 9 bases are shared with TRBD2. V lost 5 bases to trimming and J lost 1 base; unmatched junction nucleotides: 5. The V gene's germline CDR1 is SGHTA and CDR2 FQGTGA. The CDR3 has 15 residues.

This clonotype was counted at least ten times. The rearrangement joins TRBV28 to TRBJ1-1, with 9 positions matching TRBD1. The CDR3 runs 13 residues. CDR1 MDHEN and CDR2 SYDVKM come from the germline V gene. V trimming: 4 bases; J trimming: 4 bases; junction bases outside the gene matches: 1. The DNA of the CDR3 is TGTGCCAGCAGTTGGGGACAGGGCACTGAAGCTTTCTTT. Its translation: CASSWGQGTEAFF.

V usage is TRBV7-3 and J usage is TRBJ2-1; 13 positions agree with TRBD2. CDR1 and CDR2 (germline): SGHTA, FQGTGA. There are 17 residues in the CDR3. The junction had 10 bases not matched to a gene; V was cut back by 5 bases and J by 6 bases. The DNA of the CDR3 is TGTGCCAGCAGCCCGACACTTGGACTAGCGGGAGCCAATGAGCAGTTCTTC. Amino acid sequence: CASSPTLGLAGANEQFF.

This clonotype was observed a handful of times. V and J are TRBV18 and TRBJ2-5; TRBD1 agrees at 8 bases. The junction had 6 bases not matched to a gene; V was cut back by 5 bases and J by 4 bases. The CDR3 runs 14 residues. CDR1 and CDR2 from the germline V gene are KGHSH and LQKENI. CDR3 sequence reads: CASSRTGIGETQYF. The CDR3 DNA sequence: TGTGCCAGCTCAAGGACAGGGATCGGAGAGACCCAGTACTTC.

V and J are TRBV7-9 and TRBJ2-1, with 7 nucleotides matching TRBD2. CDR3 length: 16 residues. The germline CDR1 and CDR2 sequences are SEHNR and FQNEAQ (reference sequence). V shed 4 bases and J 7 bases; nucleotides not matched to a gene: 13. This chain's CDR3 is CASSSHGPASGNEQFF. The CDR3, as DNA: TGTGCCAGCAGCTCCCACGGCCCTGCTAGCGGTAATGAGCAGTTCTTC.

This clonotype has just a few counts. The chain recombines TRBV5-1 with TRBJ1-2; D possibly corresponds to TRBD1 (6 bases). The CDR3 covers 14 residues. With 0 bases removed from V and 6 bases from J, the gap between germline ends came to 12 bases. Germline loops: CDR1 SGHRS, CDR2 YFSETQ. CDR3 coding DNA: TGCGCCAGCAGCTTGGAACAGGGATCGAATGGCTACACCTTC. Its protein is CASSLEQGSNGYTF. Drawing the rest from reference TRBV5-1 and TRBJ1-2, the complete variable domain is KAGVTQTPRYLIKTRGQQVTLSCSPISGHRSVSWYQQTPGQGLQFLFEYFSETQRNKGNFPGRFSGRQFSNSRSEMNVSTLELGDSALYLCASSLEQGSNGYTFGSGTRLTVV.

This clonotype was seen only a few times. This chain links TRBV5-1 with TRBJ2-7; 8 nucleotides agree with TRBD1. The CDR3 has 14 amino acids. Trimming removed 4 bases from V and 3 bases from J; junction bases left unmatched: 6. Germline V gene data show CDR1 as SGHRS and CDR2 as YFSETQ. In DNA, the CDR3 is TGCGCCAGCAGCACGGACGGACAGGGCTACGAGCAGTACTTC. As protein: CASSTDGQGYEQYF.